A single sample is the source of the 8 T cell receptor beta chains below, sequenced in a study of regulatory T cells in long-lasting Graves disease. Building the TCR beta libraries relied on iRepertoire HTBI primers, and CDR3 regions underwent Arm-PCR. TCRdb fed the multiplex PCR reads into MiXCR, producing one record per CDR3 protein. The data contain about 400,000 distinct CDR3 sequences, about 20% of them seen just once; the ten biggest clones take up around 20%. The time point is: persistent/refractory GD, antithyroid drugs over 5 years with positive TRAb. PBMC RNA served as the TCR library source. The starting material was peripheral blood mononuclear cells (PBMCs), obtained when the disease was refractory, from a patient treated with antithyroid drugs. These receptors were taken from a female donor with Graves disease.

There are many counts of this clonotype. The DNA of the CDR3 is TGTGCCAGCAGAGATACGGACAGGGGAAACACTGAAGCTTTCTTT. Its protein is CASRDTDRGNTEAFF. The chain joins TRBV27 to TRBJ1-1; 9 bases align to TRBD1. The V gene end was trimmed by 6 bases and the J gene end by 2 bases; junction bases not matched to a gene: 7. The CDR3 totals 15 residues. Germline V gene data show CDR1 as MNHEY and CDR2 as SMNVEV (reference sequence).

This clonotype showed up many times. V usage is TRBV6-5 and J usage is TRBJ2-7; no clear D gene. The length of the CDR3 is 12 residues. Germline V gives CDR1 MNHEY, CDR2 SVGAGI. V lost 2 bases, J lost 0 bases, and 2 bases lay in between. The CDR3 region is CASSYNSYEQYF. CDR3 nucleotides: TGTGCCAGCAGTTACAACTCCTACGAGCAGTACTTC.

This clonotype was observed many times. CDR3 sequence (DNA): TGTGCCAGCAGTTACACCCCCCGGGGCGAGCAGTACTTC. It translates to CASSYTPRGEQYF. The chain employs TRBV6-2 or TRBV6-3 and TRBJ2-7; D is possibly TRBD2 (5 bases). CDR1 MNHEY and CDR2 SVGEGT come from the germline V gene. The CDR3 sequence is 13 residues long. The V end lost 2 bases, the J end lost 6 bases, and 11 bases lay between the germline ends.

Ten or more counts support this clonotype. The chain couples TRBV7-2 to TRBJ2-2, with 8 bases fitting TRBD2. Germline V gene sequence: CDR1 SGHTA, CDR2 FQGNSA. This CDR3 has 15 residues. The trim removed 4 bases at V and 7 bases at J, leaving 8 bases unmatched. CDR3 residues: CASSSRTSMIGELFF. DNA for the CDR3: TGTGCCAGCAGCTCGCGGACTAGCATGATCGGGGAGCTGTTTTTT.

Note on this clonotype: The germline gene is not matched at one end of the junction; a read error may be the cause. The V gene is TRBV19, the J gene TRBJ2-3; 7 nucleotides match TRBD2. Germline CDR1 and CDR2: LNHDA and SQIVND (reference sequence). This CDR3 is 20 amino acids long. The CDR3 DNA reads TGTGCCAGTAGTCCCACTCGGAGGCGGACTAGTCGAAGAAGCACAGGTACGCAGTATTTT. The encoded protein is CASSPTRRRTSRRSTGTQYF. Complete variable domain (other parts from reference TRBV19 and TRBJ2-3): DGGITQSPKYLFRKEGQNVTLSCEQNLNHDAMYWYRQDPGQGLRLIYYSQIVNDFQKGDIAEGYSVSREKKESFPLTVTSAQKNPTAFYLCASSPTRRRTSRRSTGTQYFGPGTRLTVL.

There are a few counts of this clonotype. The chain is built from TRBV24-1 and TRBJ2-7; D could derive from TRBD1 or TRBD2 (5 bases each). Trimming removed 0 bases at V and 3 bases at J, with 8 bases between. The CDR3 consists of 14 residues. CDR1 and CDR2 from the germline V gene are KGHDR and SFDVKD. The CDR3 DNA reads as TGTGCCACCAGTGATTTGAAGAGGGGCTACGAGCAGTACTTC. Encoded protein: CATSDLKRGYEQYF.

The chain has TRBV20-1 and TRBJ2-7; 7 positions match TRBD1. This CDR3 comprises 15 residues. Germline V gives CDR1 DFQATT, CDR2 SNEGSKA (reference sequence). Losses at the gene ends were 6 bases for V and 2 bases for J; bases not matched to a gene: 13. CDR3: CSAKVRQGRAYEQYF. Here the CDR3 DNA reads TGCAGTGCCAAGGTACGACAGGGACGGGCCTACGAGCAGTACTTC.

The chain joins TRBV12-3 or TRBV12-4 to TRBJ2-3, with TRBD2 matching 8 bases. The V segment lost 2 bases and the J segment 0 bases; nucleotides outside the gene matches: 4. This CDR3 contains 16 residues. The CDR3 DNA reads TGTGCCAGCAGTTTATCTCAGCGGGAGAGCACAGATACGCAGTATTTT. It yields the protein CASSLSQRESTDTQYF.